The sample holds a few counts of the clone carrying this T cell receptor (beta chain). As yet, its antigen is unknown. Germline assignment: CDR1 SGHRS and CDR2 YFSETQ. J lost 5 bases, V lost 4 bases, and 17 bases had no gene match. The CDR3 extends over 17 amino acids. MiXCR was run by TCRdb on the 5' RACE reads, yielding one entry per CDR3 protein. The sample contains hundreds of thousands of distinct CDR3 sequences, around 6.6% of which appear only once. This sample was included in a study of identical twins. Regarding the study as a whole: Among beta out-of-frame sequences, excess sharing between twins appeared weaker.

The same data also went into a second study, on yellow fever vaccine responses in identical twins.

The V call is TRBV5-1, the J call TRBJ2-5; 7 nucleotides line up with TRBD2. The specimen sequenced was memory (CD45RO+) T cells sorted from blood. The origin of this receptor is a woman in her late teens or twenties in good health. CDR3 sequence: CASSLGGSSPNRETQYF. The CDR3 bases are TGCGCCAGCAGCCTCGGGGGGAGCTCTCCAAATCGGGAGACCCAGTACTTC.